This entry describes one TCR beta chain. Its antigen has not been determined. The record has no base qualities; no much larger clone is one base away. The immunoSEQ Assay, a bias-controlled multiplex PCR, was used to amplify TCRbeta CDR3 regions from genomic DNA. For the original study's pipeline: The number of nucleated cells in each sample was estimated from the amplification of reference gene primers within the assay. Sequence reads were collapsed and filtered to measure the absolute abundance of every unique TCRbeta CDR3 rearrangement. For each sample, productive Simpson clonality was calculated as the square root of Simpson's diversity index across productive rearrangements. In TCRdb, the immuneACCESS table is reduced to in-frame sequences with V and J assigned. These tables do not hold every clone; where another copy was compared, an unresolved V gene accounts for under half, and the others remain unexplained. That table gives V, J and clone size, and the DNA gave D and trimming. The sample profile shows 150,000 to 200,000 clones; 92% of them were found once. The ten largest account for approximately 4.8% of the sample.

One collaborating source in Seattle enrolled patients during active infection and followed them longitudinally through the course of disease. The collaborating institutions used their own protocols to collect whole blood in K2EDTA tubes. For TCRbeta analysis, collaborators shipped samples in one of three forms: frozen whole blood, isolated PBMCs, or DNA extracted from either of those sample types. This entry comes from a study of blood T cell repertoires in COVID-19 (TCRdb year 2020). With respect to the entire study: Samples from collaborators originated in the United States, Italy and Spain and spanned both the acute and convalescent phases of COVID-19. Samples came from the ongoing ImmuneRACE study (first 160 participants) plus 1,254 subjects from 6 global collaborators. Where available, HLA class I and class II types were obtained from metadata supplied by the sample provider rather than from assay-based typing. The prospective study material was composed of cDNA or gDNA derived from T cells, B-cell-depleted T cells, or PBMCs. The repertoires were released in a freely available public database intended as a resource for research on the immune response to SARS-CoV-2. Nearly every sample came with metadata listing a de-identified subject ID, COVID-19 status, age in years and sex. The dataset comprised deeply sampled blood TCRbeta repertoires from subjects exposed to, actively infected with, or recovered from COVID-19. Beyond this particular receptor, the publication reports: Clinical and demographic metadata were provided uncurated, with the amount varying by source and participant.

For this chain, trimming is 5 bases at the V end and 2 bases at the J end, and the number of junction bases without a gene match is 9. Measured from the cysteine to the phenylalanine, the CDR3 is 17 residues long. The read is trimmed to its CDR3 DNA, 51 bases read in frame from base 1. The CDR1 and CDR2 encoded by the germline V gene are SGHTA and FQGNSA. Material for sequencing was peripheral blood. Here the chain combines TRBV7-2 and TRBJ2-3, with TRBD2 matching 11 junction bases. This sequence originates from a man younger than 45 with COVID-19, enrolled during active disease. CDR3 reads: CASSTGHSGRATDTQYF. The nucleotides are TGTGCCAGCAGCACCGGACATAGCGGGAGGGCCACAGATACGCAGTATTTT.